This note documents a single T cell receptor beta chain sequence. Its antigen is still unknown. A much larger clone differs from this one at a single base, so this may be a read error. TCRdb processed the multiplex PCR reads anew with MiXCR; each CDR3 protein has one entry. The table has 200,000 to 250,000 distinct CDR3 sequences, less than 40% seen once. Breast cancer patients provided tissue from their axillary draining lymph nodes. This specimen belongs to a study of breast tumors, draining lymph nodes, adjacent tissues. Study observations and caveats: Tumor TCR diversity was below lymph nodes but above nontumor tissue. Data fit most tumor T cells coming from lymph node, expanding in tumor.

This TCR came from a female donor with breast cancer. Some clones in this sample may be carry-over from other donors' samples. Sequencing was performed on axillary lymph node tissue.

CDR3 in DNA: TGTGCCACCGTACCAGGGGCTAACTATGGCTACACCTTC. This codes for CATVPGANYGYTF. The chain recombines TRBV6-5 with TRBJ1-2, with D tentatively TRBD1 (6 bases). The ends were cut back, 10 bases at V and 0 bases at J, with 12 bases in the middle. The CDR3 has 13 amino acids. CDR1 and CDR2 from the germline V gene are MNHEY and SVGAGI.